Listed here is a single TCR beta chain. Produced via immunoSEQ multiplex PCR; TCRdb's table is partial and in-frame only. The sample contains around 150,000 clones, around 77% of which appear only once. The sample originates from a study of blood T cell repertoires in COVID-19. V gave up 3 bases and J gave up 0 bases; unmatched junction bases: 4. This CDR3 is built from 16 residues. Germline V CDR1 and CDR2: GTSNPN, SVGIG (reference sequence). This TCR came from a man aged 45-60 years with active or convalescent COVID-19. The rearrangement links TRBV30 to TRBJ2-3, with 12 bases identical to TRBD2. The sequencing sample was made of peripheral blood. In nucleotides, the CDR3 is TGTGCCTGGAGCCAGACTAGCGGGAGTAGCACAGATACGCAGTATTTT. Protein: CAWSQTSGSSTDTQYF.